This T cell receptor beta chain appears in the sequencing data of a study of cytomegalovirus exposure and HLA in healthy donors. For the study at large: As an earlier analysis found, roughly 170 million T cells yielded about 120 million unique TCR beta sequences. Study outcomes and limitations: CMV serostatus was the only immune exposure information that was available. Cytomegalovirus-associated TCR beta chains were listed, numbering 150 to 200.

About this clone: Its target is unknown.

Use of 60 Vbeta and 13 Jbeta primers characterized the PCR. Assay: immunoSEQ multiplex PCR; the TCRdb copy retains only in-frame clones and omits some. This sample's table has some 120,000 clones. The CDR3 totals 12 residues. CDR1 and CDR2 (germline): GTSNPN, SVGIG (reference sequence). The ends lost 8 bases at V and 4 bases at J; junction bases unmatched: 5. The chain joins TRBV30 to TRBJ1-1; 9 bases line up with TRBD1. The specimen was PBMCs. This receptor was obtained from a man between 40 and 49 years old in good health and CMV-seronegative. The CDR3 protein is CAGDRVATEAFF. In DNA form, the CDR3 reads TGTGCCGGGGACAGGGTGGCCACTGAAGCTTTCTTT.